These 3 T cell receptor beta chains originate from one sample sequenced in a study of glioma-infiltrating T cells. Using RNA template, CDR3s of TCR alpha and beta were amplified with iRepertoire arm-PCR. A single record per CDR3 protein comes from TCRdb applying MiXCR to the multiplex PCR reads. Altogether around 190,000 distinct CDR3 sequences are present, around 30% being singletons, with the ten largest covering 20%. Material for sequencing was glioma tissue, nonneoplastic brain tissue, or PBMCs (not recorded which). The receptors shown here come from a human donor with low-grade glioma or glioblastoma, undergoing nonglioma brain surgery, or in good health (not recorded which).

This clonotype appeared many times. The gene calls are TRBV28 and TRBJ2-1; D is perhaps TRBD1 (5 bases). This CDR3 contains 13 residues. V lost 3 bases and J 8 bases, leaving 11 bases between the germline ends. CDR1 is MDHEN, CDR2 SYDVKM, per germline. This chain's CDR3 is CASSFPRAHEQFF. The CDR3 coding sequence is TGTGCCAGCAGTTTCCCCAGGGCCCATGAGCAGTTCTTC. Complete variable domain (other parts from reference TRBV28 and TRBJ2-1): DVKVTQSSRYLVKRTGEKVFLECVQDMDHENMFWYRQDPGLGLRLIYFSYDVKMKEKGDIPEGYSVSREKKERFSLILESASTNQTSMYLCASSFPRAHEQFFGPGTRLTVL.

In its sample, this clonotype was seen many times. The chain joins TRBV27 to TRBJ2-7; 8 nucleotides line up with TRBD2. Germline V gene lookup returns CDR1 MNHEY and CDR2 SMNVEV (reference sequence). V dropped 6 bases and J dropped 6; count of bases not matched to a gene: 13. This CDR3 has 15 amino acids. CDR3 amino acids: CASSRGGGRIVEQYF. The CDR3 nucleotides are TGTGCCAGCAGCCGGGGGGGGGGGCGGATCGTCGAGCAGTACTTC.

There are many counts of this clonotype. The V gene is TRBV7-2, the J gene TRBJ1-3; D gene ambiguous. CDR1 SGHTA and CDR2 FQGNSA come from the germline V gene. Trimming cost V 5 bases and J 7 bases, with 12 bases left between them. The CDR3 sequence is 13 residues long. CDR3 DNA: TGTGCCAGCAGCGCGTCCCCGGGGAACACCATATATTTT. Residues: CASSASPGNTIYF.